This T cell receptor (beta chain) was profiled in a study of T cell responses to AZD1222 COVID-19 vaccine (dated by TCRdb to 2020 to 2023). Background on the whole study: AZD1222 recipients with second doses at about 4 weeks or about 12 weeks were pooled, because spike-specific TCR depth and breadth did not differ between schedules. TCR sequencing was performed for more than 230 trial participants, of whom approximately 200 were given two doses of AZD1222 and around 25 were given two doses of MenACWY control vaccine. Trial participants were enrolled by age into subgroups of 18-55, 56-69 and 70-plus years, and roughly 150, 30 and 60 TCR-sequenced participants, respectively, were included in these subgroups.

In light of the paper, this sample's time point label describes: baseline before first vaccination. Vaccinee samples came from UK trials COV001 and COV002, including a single-blind randomized controlled phase 2/3 trial of AZD1222 (ChAdOx1 nCoV-19) in healthy adults. Trial participant PBMC samples were collected at day 0 and day 28 after the second dose for TCRbeta chain sequencing. The CDR3 regions of human TCRbeta chains were analyzed by immunosequencing. The authors processed their data as follows. TCRs in the repertoires were matched against a reference library of SARS-CoV-2-specific TCRs that had been generated with the MIRA antigen-specificity platform. Breadth meant the fraction of unique TCRs that were SARS-CoV-2-associated, whereas depth meant the fraction of total T cells that were SARS-CoV-2-associated. Each spike-specific TCR was assigned to its reactive spike region and to a CD4 or CD8 class using the MIRA data. Log10-transformed breadth and depth values were compared by one-way ANOVA with Sidak's multiple comparisons tests. TCRdb provides this immuneACCESS table in a form limited to in-frame rearrangements. Some clones are lacking; in checked studies, under half of them reflect an unresolved V gene, and why the rest are absent is not known. V and J calls and clone size follow that table, whereas D and trimming were derived from the DNA. The sample includes 68,000 or so clones, with approximately 80% observed a single time. The top ten constitute about 12% of the sample.

Summary of the overall study and its limitations: The 56-69-year group was small, and its depth increase did not reach significance, likely because of low power. No day 14 peak-response samples were available, so repertoires were characterized only after the peak T cell response. Conclusions about previously exposed vaccinees are limited because only five to seven AZD1222 recipients were SARS-CoV-2 seropositive at baseline. Spike-specific TCR breadth and depth rose significantly after two AZD1222 doses compared with day 0 and with MenACWY recipients. Most participants were white British and females outnumbered males, and the authors suggested that clonal diversity may have been underestimated. Reportedly, almost half of the unique spike-specific TCRs recognized epitopes lying outside the regions that are mutated in the B.1.351 and B.1.1.7 variants. The whole spike protein was spanned by vaccine-associated CD4 TCRs, and dominant responses were seen in regions 160-218 and 743-854.

Turning to this clone: What antigen it recognizes has not been identified. Per-base qualities were not stored, and no clone one base away is much larger.

Via the germline V gene (reference sequence), CDR1 is MNHEY and CDR2 SMNVEV. The CDR3 goes from the cysteine to the phenylalanine over 14 residues. The entry retains the CDR3 DNA only, 42 bases that are in frame from base 1. V is pared back by 6 bases and J by 8 bases, with 16 bases lying between the germline termini. This sample comprised peripheral blood, obtained on day 0 of AZD1222 vaccination. The rearranged chain carries TRBV27 and TRBJ1-4; the D gene is possibly TRBD1, with 6 bases matching. This clonotype was sampled from an adult in good health. The sequence in DNA is TGTGCCAGCAGATACGGACAGAAGGGGGAAAAACTGTTTTTT. This encodes CASRYGQKGEKLFF.